Presented here are 16 T cell receptor beta chains from one specimen sequenced in a study of blood T cell repertoires in COVID-19. Clones were read by immunoSEQ multiplex PCR, and TCRdb kept only the in-frame ones, dropping some. Among around 70,000 clones listed, roughly three quarters were seen once. Input material: peripheral blood. The receptors shown here come from a human donor in a cohort sampled during active COVID-19.

V and J are TRBV9 and TRBJ1-1; no clear D. Trimming took 0 bases from V and 5 from J, leaving 8 bases between them. Germline assignment: CDR1 SGDLS and CDR2 YYNGEE. The CDR3 runs to 13 residues. CDR3 nucleotide sequence: TGTGCCAGCAGCGTAGGCCAGGAAACTGAAGCTTTCTTT. Translation: CASSVGQETEAFF.

J is TRBJ2-1 and V is TRBV20-1; 13 bases are a match to TRBD2. CDR1 is DFQATT and CDR2 is SNEGSKA in the germline V gene (reference sequence). The junction had 8 bases not matched to a gene; V was cut back by 3 bases and J by 9 bases. The CDR3 is 15 residues long. In nucleotides, the CDR3 is TGCAGTGCTAGTCCGGGACTAGCGGGACCCTTTGAGCAGTTCTTC. This gives the protein CSASPGLAGPFEQFF.

CDR3 bases: TGTGCCAGCAAAGCGGGGCCCCCGGGGGAGCAGTACGTC. As protein: CASKAGPPGEQYV. The J gene is TRBJ2-7, the V gene TRBV6-4, with TRBD2 matching over 7 bases. CDR3 length equals 13 residues. Germline V gene data show CDR1 as MRHNA and CDR2 as SNTAGT. Trimming at V came to 7 bases and at J to 7 bases, leaving 10 bases not matched to a gene.

The chain joins TRBV19 to TRBJ1-1; 7 positions agree with TRBD1. This CDR3 has 14 residues. V lost 2 bases, J lost 5 bases, and 5 bases stayed unmatched. Germline V gene sequence: CDR1 LNHDA, CDR2 SQIVND (reference sequence). In DNA, the CDR3 is TGTGCCAGTAGTATACGGGACAGACCAACTGAAGCTTTCTTT. Its protein product is CASSIRDRPTEAFF.

This chain links TRBV18 with TRBJ2-5; 7 bases are a match to TRBD2. V dropped 0 bases and J dropped 6; count of bases not matched to a gene: 10. This CDR3 contains 16 residues. Germline lookup yields CDR1 KGHSH and CDR2 LQKENI. This CDR3 reads CASSPPGGAGRKTQYF. DNA for the CDR3: TGTGCCAGCTCACCACCGGGAGGAGCGGGGCGGAAGACCCAGTACTTC.

The rearrangement joins TRBV11-2 to TRBJ2-3, with TRBD1 as a possible D gene (5 bases). V shed 6 bases and J shed 4 bases, with 11 bases lying between them. The germline V gene encodes CDR1 SGHAT and CDR2 FQNNGV. This CDR3 comprises 13 residues. In DNA form, the CDR3 reads TGTGCCAGCAGGCTTCTAGGGGCAGATACGCAGTATTTT. Residues: CASRLLGADTQYF.

This rearrangement joins TRBV28 to TRBJ1-2, with a tentative D call TRBD1 (6 bases). The CDR3 runs to 14 residues. Germline-derived CDR1 and CDR2 are MDHEN and SYDVKM. The V and J ends lost 6 bases and 0 bases respectively, with 11 bases between them. For the CDR3, the DNA is TGTGCCAGCAGGAGGGGGAACACTAACTATGGCTACACCTTC. This translates into CASRRGNTNYGYTF.

This clone was detected a few times. The chain combines TRBV5-1 with TRBJ2-7; 7 bases line up with TRBD2. This CDR3 contains 16 residues. Trimming removed 5 bases from V and 5 bases from J; junction bases left unmatched: 16. Germline V CDR1 and CDR2: SGHRS, YFSETQ. The CDR3 here is CASRSRGTIGRDEQYF. CDR3 nucleotide sequence: TGCGCCAGCAGATCACGAGGGACTATCGGCCGAGACGAGCAGTACTTC.

This sequence joins TRBV10-2 and TRBJ1-1; 8 bases agree with TRBD1. The CDR3 is 14 amino acids. Germline CDR1 is WSHSY and CDR2 is SAAADI. V was pared by 7 bases and J by 0 bases, with 4 bases of the junction left unmatched. CDR3 loop: CASTGTGLNTEAFF. CDR3 in DNA: TGCGCCAGCACCGGGACAGGTTTGAACACTGAAGCTTTCTTT.

The chain uses TRBV19 and TRBJ2-3; TRBD1 agrees at 7 bases. The CDR3 length is 17 residues. V dropped 5 bases and J dropped 0; count of bases not matched to a gene: 11. Per the germline V gene, CDR1 is LNHDA and CDR2 is SQIVND (reference sequence). Written as DNA, the CDR3 is TGTGCCAGTAGTCTACGGGACAGTCAGCGGAGCACAGATACGCAGTATTTT. Protein sequence: CASSLRDSQRSTDTQYF.

This chain links TRBV11-2 with TRBJ2-2; 12 bases line up with TRBD2. This CDR3 is built from 19 residues. The ends lost 4 bases at V and 1 base at J; junction bases unmatched: 10. Germline lookup yields CDR1 SGHAT and CDR2 FQNNGV. The CDR3 region is CASSSRTSGAKGNTGELFF. CDR3 nucleotides: TGTGCCAGCAGCTCCCGGACTAGCGGGGCGAAGGGGAACACCGGGGAGCTGTTTTTT.

The J gene is TRBJ2-1, the V gene TRBV5-1, with 7 bases matching TRBD2. The CDR3 is 14 residues long. Looked up from germline, CDR1 is SGHRS and CDR2 is YFSETQ. The ends lost 3 bases at V and 5 bases at J; junction bases unmatched: 5. The CDR3 bases are TGCGCCAGCAGCTCAAAGGGAGGGGACAATGAGCAGTTCTTC. Translating gives CASSSKGGDNEQFF. Looking up the rest from reference TRBV5-1 and TRBJ2-1 gives the full variable domain: KAGVTQTPRYLIKTRGQQVTLSCSPISGHRSVSWYQQTPGQGLQFLFEYFSETQRNKGNFPGRFSGRQFSNSRSEMNVSTLELGDSALYLCASSSKGGDNEQFFGPGTRLTVL.

This chain uses TRBV3-1 (or the pseudogene TRBV3-2) with TRBJ1-4; D is perhaps TRBD1 (6 bases). Germline V gene sequence: CDR1 LGHDT, CDR2 YNNKEL (reference sequence). CDR3 length equals 17 residues. V was clipped by 1 base and J by 0 bases, with 12 bases between them. The CDR3, as DNA: TGTGCCAGCAGCCAAGGGGGAGGGGGAGCAACTAATGAAAAACTGTTTTTT. It codes for CASSQGGGGATNEKLFF.

J is TRBJ2-7 and V is TRBV7-3, with 7 bases aligning to TRBD2. The CDR3 runs to 13 residues. CDR1 SGHTA and CDR2 FQGTGA come from the germline V gene. V trimming: 2 bases; J trimming: 4 bases; junction bases outside the gene matches: 2. The CDR3 bases are TGTGCCAGCAGCTTAGGGCGGGGGTACGAGCAGTACTTC. This encodes CASSLGRGYEQYF.

This chain joins TRBV6-5 and TRBJ1-5; D not certain. CDR3 length: 12 residues. Germline loops: CDR1 MNHEY, CDR2 SVGAGI. V was trimmed by 4 bases and J by 6 bases, leaving 7 bases between them. CDR3 sequence: CASSFAGQPQHF. Here the CDR3 DNA reads TGTGCCAGCAGTTTTGCGGGTCAGCCCCAGCATTTT.

The V gene is TRBV30, the J gene TRBJ1-2; the D gene is possibly TRBD1 (6 bases). The germline CDR1 and CDR2 sequences are GTSNPN and SVGIG (reference sequence). Trimming cost V 4 bases and J 8 bases, with 11 bases left between them. The CDR3 length is 11 residues. This chain's CDR3 is CAWTTGLGYTF. DNA for the CDR3: TGTGCCTGGACAACAGGGCTCGGCTACACCTTC.